The 20 T cell receptor beta chains given below trace back to one sample, sequenced in a study of blood T cell repertoires in COVID-19. Using immunoSEQ multiplex PCR, the repertoire was profiled, and TCRdb retains in-frame clones only, with some absent. Of more than 85,000 clones detected, more than 80% appear once; the ten largest clones hold around 4%. Sequencing used peripheral blood. All receptors come from a human donor in a cohort sampled during active COVID-19.

As concerns this clone: At the DNA level, this CDR3 is encoded by other sequences in the same sample as well. The chain recombines TRBV5-4 with TRBJ2-3; 7 bases fit TRBD2. The germline CDR1 and CDR2 sequences are SGHNT and YYREEE (reference sequence). The junction had 3 bases not matched to a gene; V was cut back by 1 base and J by 1 base. This CDR3 spans 15 amino acids. The CDR3 is CASSLRRGGTDTQYF. The CDR3, as DNA: TGTGCCAGCAGCTTGCGACGGGGGGGCACAGATACGCAGTATTTT.

The chain carries TRBV9 and TRBJ1-2, with 8 bases matching TRBD1. The CDR3 loop spans 14 amino acids. V dropped 3 bases and J dropped 5; count of bases not matched to a gene: 6. CDR1 is SGDLS and CDR2 is YYNGEE in the germline V gene. The DNA of the CDR3 is TGTGCCAGCAGCGACGACAGGGGCGGGTATGGCTACACCTTC. Its translation is CASSDDRGGYGYTF.

The V gene is TRBV19, the J gene TRBJ2-1, with a weak D call TRBD2 (6 bases). Looked up from germline, CDR1 is LNHDA and CDR2 is SQIVND (reference sequence). The CDR3 loop spans 16 amino acids. V lost 3 bases and J lost 0, with 12 bases in between. The CDR3 reads CASSMGQGGSYNEQFF. In DNA form, the CDR3 reads TGTGCCAGTAGTATGGGGCAGGGAGGCTCCTACAATGAGCAGTTCTTC.

This chain joins TRBV5-4 and TRBJ1-2; D possibly corresponds to TRBD1 (5 bases). The CDR3 length is 14 residues. The ends were cut back, 0 bases at V and 2 bases at J, with 8 bases in the middle. Germline V CDR1 and CDR2: SGHNT, YYREEE (reference sequence). CDR3 DNA sequence: TGTGCCAGCAGCTTGGACAGGTTGAACTATGGCTACACCTTC. Translated, it gives CASSLDRLNYGYTF.

The chain joins TRBV5-4 to TRBJ1-6; a weak D match, TRBD1 (5 bases). Trimming pared 3 bases from V and 4 bases from J, leaving 5 bases between. CDR3 size: 13 residues. Germline loops: CDR1 SGHNT, CDR2 YYREEE (reference sequence). CDR3 coding DNA: TGTGCCAGCAGCTCAGGGTATAATTCACCCCTCCACTTT. Protein product: CASSSGYNSPLHF.

In this sample, this clone turned up a few times. The CDR3 sequence: CASSPQAATFALGNTIYF. The CDR3 region has the DNA TGTGCCAGCAGCCCCCAGGCAGCCACCTTCGCTCTGGGAAACACCATATATTTT. The gene calls are TRBV9 and TRBJ1-3; no firm D call. CDR1 is SGDLS and CDR2 is YYNGEE in the germline V gene. The CDR3 is 18 amino acids. Trimming pared 4 bases from V and 4 bases from J, leaving 24 bases between.

J is TRBJ1-1 and V is TRBV5-1; TRBD1 aligns across 9 bases. V lost 6 bases and J lost 4; bases outside the gene matches: 7. Per germline, CDR1 SGHRS and CDR2 YFSETQ. The CDR3 spans 14 residues. CDR3 protein: CASTIQGASTEAFF. Written as DNA, the CDR3 is TGCGCCAGCACCATACAGGGGGCAAGCACTGAAGCTTTCTTT.

The rearrangement links TRBV10-3 to TRBJ2-7; D is perhaps TRBD1 (6 bases). Germline CDR1 reads ENHRY; CDR2 reads SYGVKD. The V end was cut by 3 bases, the J end by 7 bases, with 10 bases between. The CDR3 loop spans 12 amino acids. CDR3 sequence: CAISDDRREQYF. The CDR3 DNA follows: TGTGCCATCAGTGACGACAGGAGGGAGCAGTACTTC.

The V gene is TRBV11-2, the J gene TRBJ1-5; 10 nucleotides agree with TRBD1. Losses at the gene ends were 5 bases for V and 8 bases for J; bases not matched to a gene: 12. Germline assignment: CDR1 SGHAT and CDR2 FQNNGV. CDR3 length equals 16 residues. CDR3 nucleotide sequence: TGTGCCAGCAGCGACCCCTCGGACAGGGGGTTTAAGCCCCAGCATTTT. Amino acid sequence: CASSDPSDRGFKPQHF.

The rearrangement joins TRBV3-1 (or the pseudogene TRBV3-2) to TRBJ2-7; D may be TRBD2 (7 bases). This CDR3 comprises 17 residues. From germline, CDR1 is LGHDT and CDR2 YNNKEL (reference sequence). Trimming took off 0 bases at V and 6 bases at J, with 21 bases between the two ends. The CDR3 DNA reads TGTGCCAGCAGCCAAGATATAGGCGGGGGCCTACGAGTCGAGCAGTACTTC. As protein: CASSQDIGGGLRVEQYF.

The rearrangement uses TRBV5-6 and TRBJ2-2; 8 bases line up with TRBD1. CDR1 SGHDT and CDR2 YYEEEE come from the germline V gene. The ends lost 4 bases at V and 6 bases at J; junction bases unmatched: 8. The CDR3 spans 15 residues. The CDR3, as DNA: TGTGCCAGCAGCAGGGGGACAGGCCGGCCCGGGGAGCTGTTTTTT. Protein product: CASSRGTGRPGELFF.

The chain has TRBV2 and TRBJ2-3; TRBD2 matches at 9 bases. The J segment lost 4 bases and the V segment lost 3 bases, leaving 8 bases of the junction unmatched. The CDR3 has 16 residues. CDR1 is SNHLY, CDR2 FYNNEI, per germline. The CDR3 coding sequence is TGTGCCAGCAGTGAGATGGCGGGGGGGGAGGCAGATACGCAGTATTTT. It encodes CASSEMAGGEADTQYF.

V and J are TRBV19 and TRBJ2-7; tentative D call: TRBD1 (8 bases). The CDR3 has 13 amino acids. CDR1 is LNHDA, CDR2 SQIVND, per germline (reference sequence). V was trimmed by 6 bases and J by 1 base, leaving 10 bases between them. The DNA of the CDR3 is TGTGCCAGTAGACAGGGGGGGTCCTACGAGCAGTACTTC. Translation: CASRQGGSYEQYF.

This chain links TRBV18 with TRBJ2-1, with D possibly matching TRBD2 (6 bases). Germline V CDR1 and CDR2: KGHSH, LQKENI. The V end lost 6 bases, the J end lost 0 bases, and 12 bases lay between the germline ends. The CDR3 contains 15 residues. In nucleotides, the CDR3 is TGTGCCAGCTCCGATAACGGGGGCTCCTACAATGAGCAGTTCTTC. This gives the protein CASSDNGGSYNEQFF.

The rearrangement uses TRBV5-4 and TRBJ1-2; TRBD1 agrees at 11 bases. This CDR3 contains 15 residues. Germline CDR1 reads SGHNT; CDR2 reads YYREEE (reference sequence). J was trimmed by 6 bases and V by 5 bases; bases with no gene match: 9. CDR3 nucleotides: TGTGCCAGCAGTCTTCCGGACAGGGGGCGTGATGGCTACACCTTC. This gives the protein CASSLPDRGRDGYTF.

The rearrangement links TRBV7-2 to TRBJ2-5, with TRBD2 as a possible D gene (6 bases). CDR1 SGHTA and CDR2 FQGNSA come from the germline V gene. V dropped 3 bases and J dropped 2 bases, with 16 bases sitting between them. CDR3 length equals 16 residues. The CDR3 spells CASSLGGLPTQETQYF. DNA of the CDR3: TGTGCCAGCAGCTTGGGAGGACTACCAACTCAAGAGACCCAGTACTTC.

The rearrangement uses TRBV3-1 (or the pseudogene TRBV3-2) and TRBJ1-1; D perhaps matches TRBD1 (6 bases). V was trimmed by 4 bases and J by 5 bases, leaving 23 bases between them. Germline lookup yields CDR1 LGHDT and CDR2 YNNKEL (reference sequence). The CDR3 contains 17 residues. This CDR3 is CASSPSLLRGLWTEAFF. CDR3 coding DNA: TGTGCCAGCAGCCCATCCCTCCTCAGGGGATTATGGACTGAAGCTTTCTTT.

The sample holds a few counts of this clone. This rearrangement joins TRBV2 to TRBJ2-7, with TRBD1 matching over 7 bases. Per the germline V gene, CDR1 is SNHLY and CDR2 is FYNNEI. The CDR3 runs 15 residues. Unmatched junction bases numbered 10, after V lost 6 bases and J lost 2 bases. The CDR3 nucleotides are TGTGCCAGCAGATACTATGGGCAGGGGGCCTACGAGCAGTACTTC. Protein product: CASRYYGQGAYEQYF. The full variable domain, with the rest looked up from reference TRBV2 and TRBJ2-7, is EPEVTQTPSHQVTQMGQEVILRCVPISNHLYFYWYRQILGQKVEFLVSFYNNEISEKSEIFDDQFSVERPDGSNFTLKIRSTKLEDSAMYFCASRYYGQGAYEQYFGPGTRLTVT.

This chain links TRBV5-1 with TRBJ1-2, with 8 bases fitting TRBD1. Germline-derived CDR1 and CDR2 are SGHRS and YFSETQ. The CDR3 contains 15 residues. V trimming: 2 bases; J trimming: 1 base; junction bases outside the gene matches: 4. The CDR3 sequence is CASSLGTGLNYGYTF. In nucleotides, the CDR3 is TGCGCCAGCAGCTTAGGGACAGGACTTAACTATGGCTACACCTTC.

This clone was counted once. V gene TRBV19 combines with J gene TRBJ1-5, with 8 bases matching TRBD1. The CDR3 is made up of 19 amino acids. Germline CDR1 is LNHDA and CDR2 is SQIVND (reference sequence). The V segment lost 6 bases and the J segment 1 base; nucleotides outside the gene matches: 17. The CDR3 DNA follows: TGTGCCAGTAGGGGATCGGGACAGGTTAGGGAAGGCAGCAATCAGCCCCAGCATTTT. It translates to CASRGSGQVREGSNQPQHF.